This TCR beta chain is drawn from a study of cytomegalovirus exposure and HLA in healthy donors. Overall study results and limits: Specific recognition of CMV antigens was confirmed in vitro for three chains (all CMV-associated).

The repertoire was sequenced with immunoSEQ multiplex PCR; TCRdb's copy has only in-frame clones and lacks some. The sample includes 120,000 to 150,000 clones, 70% to 90% of them seen just once. This clone was detected only a few times. No antigen is known for it. The CDR3 loop spans 12 amino acids. The V end was cut by 0 bases, the J end by 7 bases, with 4 bases between. Germline lookup yields CDR1 SGHAT and CDR2 FQNNGV. The specimen sequenced was PBMCs. The chain has TRBV11-2 and TRBJ2-1; D not resolved. The clonotype was recovered from a man aged 18 to 29 in good health and CMV-seronegative. The CDR3 loop is CASSLERNEQFF. The CDR3 region has the DNA TGTGCCAGCAGCTTAGAGAGGAATGAGCAGTTCTTC.